Following are 18 T cell receptor beta chains from one sample sequenced in a study of OX40 agonist ivuxolimab in advanced cancers. Assay used: immunoSEQ multiplex PCR; TCRdb lists only in-frame clones, some missing. The profile covers just under 85,000 clones, with less than 90% appearing a single time and approximately 0.85% taken by the ten largest. Sequences were derived from CD4+ or CD8+ T cells sorted from blood, sampled in a trial of the OX40 agonist ivuxolimab. The receptor source for this set is an adult with an advanced solid tumor such as melanoma, head and neck, liver or kidney cancer.

The chain has TRBV6-5 and TRBJ1-5; D remains unclear. Trimming took 8 bases from V and 0 from J, leaving 14 bases between them. The CDR3 is 15 amino acids. Germline values: CDR1 MNHEY, CDR2 SVGAGI. The CDR3 coding sequence is TGTGCCAGCGGTAGGACGGGGTATAGCAATCAGCCCCAGCATTTT. Translating gives CASGRTGYSNQPQHF.

This chain connects TRBV19 to TRBJ1-1, with D possibly being TRBD1 (6 bases). The V gene lost 10 bases and the J gene lost 6 bases, with 18 bases spanning the gap. This CDR3 comprises 13 residues. The germline gives CDR1 LNHDA, CDR2 SQIVND (reference sequence). The CDR3 reads CATKEDSEAEAFF. In DNA form, the CDR3 reads TGTGCCACTAAAGAGGACAGTGAGGCTGAAGCTTTCTTT.

This clone was found once. DNA of the CDR3: TGTGCCAGCAGCCGATCTAGCGTTAGCACAGATACGCAGTATTTT. The encoded protein is CASSRSSVSTDTQYF. The chain has TRBV7-2 and TRBJ2-3; the D gene is possibly TRBD2 (6 bases). This CDR3 comprises 15 residues. Germline V gene sequence: CDR1 SGHTA, CDR2 FQGNSA. Trimming shortened V by 5 bases and J by 0 bases, and 12 bases separated the two germline ends. Looking up the rest from reference TRBV7-2 and TRBJ2-3 gives the full variable domain: GAGVSQSPSNKVTEKGKDVELRCDPISGHTALYWYRQSLGQGLEFLIYFQGNSAPDKSGLPSDRFSAERTGGSVSTLTIQRTQQEDSAVYLCASSRSSVSTDTQYFGPGTRLTVL.

The chain combines TRBV7-3 with TRBJ2-7; 7 bases line up with TRBD2. Germline-derived CDR1 and CDR2 are SGHTA and FQGTGA. There are 14 residues in the CDR3. The ends lost 1 base at V and 5 bases at J; junction bases unmatched: 5. CDR3 sequence reads: CASSLMSTSDEQYF. Written as DNA, the CDR3 is TGTGCCAGCAGCTTAATGTCTACTAGCGACGAGCAGTACTTC.

The rearrangement joins TRBV11-2 to TRBJ1-1, with TRBD1 as a possible D gene (6 bases). The germline V and J ends were trimmed by 7 bases and 3 bases, with 15 bases remaining between them. The CDR3 covers 14 residues. Germline CDR1 and CDR2: SGHAT and FQNNGV. The DNA of the CDR3 is TGTGCCAGCATAAGAGTGGGGGCCCACACTGAAGCTTTCTTT. Its translation is CASIRVGAHTEAFF.

The table lists this clone with a count of one. The chain uses TRBV19 and TRBJ1-1, with TRBD1 matching over 9 bases. The V gene end was trimmed by 8 bases and the J gene end by 3 bases; junction bases not matched to a gene: 13. CDR3 length: 16 amino acids. Looked up from germline, CDR1 is LNHDA and CDR2 is SQIVND (reference sequence). In DNA form, the CDR3 reads TGTGCCAGTGGTGGGACAGGGAACGGGTTGGACACTGAAGCTTTCTTT. It is translated as CASGGTGNGLDTEAFF.

The chain joins TRBV7-6 to TRBJ2-5, with 8 bases fitting TRBD2. V dropped 2 bases and J dropped 6; count of bases not matched to a gene: 2. CDR3 length: 13 residues. Germline assignment: CDR1 SGHVS and CDR2 FNYEAQ. The CDR3: CASSLQRGQTQYF. The CDR3 DNA is TGTGCCAGCAGCTTACAGCGGGGGCAGACCCAGTACTTC.

This clone was picked up a small number of times. CDR3 amino acids: CASSPPRQGYNSPLHF. Here the CDR3 DNA reads TGTGCCAGCTCACCACCGAGGCAGGGTTATAATTCACCCCTCCACTTT. V and J are TRBV18 and TRBJ1-6; D may be TRBD1 (5 bases). CDR3 length equals 16 residues. V lost 0 bases to trimming and J lost 4 bases, with 10 bases between them. Germline V gives CDR1 KGHSH, CDR2 LQKENI.

The chain carries TRBV18 and TRBJ1-2, with 8 bases matching TRBD1. The germline V gene encodes CDR1 KGHSH and CDR2 LQKENI. The CDR3 totals 15 residues. V lost 0 bases to trimming and J lost 9 bases; unmatched junction nucleotides: 9. Here the CDR3 reads CASSPPAQGARSYTF. CDR3 sequence (DNA): TGTGCCAGCTCACCACCGGCCCAGGGGGCGAGGAGCTACACCTTC.

The chain couples TRBV4-1 to TRBJ2-2; 16 bases fit TRBD2. This CDR3 is 18 amino acids long. Per germline, CDR1 MGHRA and CDR2 YSYEKL. The ends lost 2 bases at V and 6 bases at J; junction bases unmatched: 6. The CDR3 loop is CASSQTGLAGGLAGELFF. CDR3 in DNA: TGCGCCAGCAGCCAAACGGGACTAGCGGGGGGGCTGGCCGGGGAGCTGTTTTTT.

The table lists this clone with a count of one. This rearrangement joins TRBV5-1 to TRBJ2-3; D not certain. Germline CDR1 reads SGHRS; CDR2 reads YFSETQ. This CDR3 comprises 16 residues. The V end lost 0 bases, the J end lost 1 base, and 12 bases lay between the germline ends. The CDR3 here is CASSLGRPGGTDTQYF. The DNA of the CDR3 is TGCGCCAGCAGCTTGGGCAGGCCCGGAGGCACAGATACGCAGTATTTT.

The genes are TRBV11-2 and TRBJ2-7, with TRBD2 matching 7 bases. This CDR3 comprises 15 residues. The germline gives CDR1 SGHAT, CDR2 FQNNGV. J was trimmed by 1 base and V by 5 bases; bases with no gene match: 8. The chain's CDR3 is CASSAHGGMSYEQYF. CDR3 bases: TGTGCCAGCAGCGCCCACGGGGGGATGTCCTACGAGCAGTACTTC.

The gene calls are TRBV5-4 and TRBJ1-1; 11 bases are shared with TRBD1. CDR3 length: 16 residues. Trimming took 4 bases from V and 6 from J; bases not matched to a gene: 11. The V gene's germline CDR1 is SGHNT and CDR2 YYREEE (reference sequence). CDR3 in DNA: TGTGCCAGCAGCGACCGGGACAGGGGGTTTTTAGCTGAAGCTTTCTTT. This gives the protein CASSDRDRGFLAEAFF.

V and J are TRBV6-4 and TRBJ2-2, with D possibly matching TRBD1 (5 bases). V was cut by 2 bases and J by 4 bases, with 11 bases left in between. Looked up from germline, CDR1 is MRHNA and CDR2 is SNTAGT. The CDR3 spans 15 residues. The CDR3 DNA is TGTGCCAGCAGTGACCAGGGTTCGGGCACCGGGGAGCTGTTTTTT. Translating it yields CASSDQGSGTGELFF.

This clone was counted only a few times. J is TRBJ2-3 and V is TRBV5-3, with a weak D call TRBD2 (6 bases). TRBV5-3 falls under the ORF class, with uncertain function. Trimming stripped 4 bases from V and 2 bases from J, with 23 bases between. This CDR3 contains 18 residues. Here the CDR3 reads CARSMGTLLAVSTDTQYF. In DNA form, the CDR3 reads TGTGCCAGAAGCATGGGCACTCTGTTAGCGGTCTCCACAGATACGCAGTATTTT.

The gene calls are TRBV27 and TRBJ1-2; 7 nucleotides match TRBD1. This CDR3 comprises 18 residues. The V and J ends lost 5 bases and 3 bases, in that order; junction bases with no gene match: 18. Germline lookup yields CDR1 MNHEY and CDR2 SMNVEV (reference sequence). CDR3 nucleotides: TGTGCCAGCAGTCCCGGACAGGTCACAGGCCGAGGCGACTATGGCTACACCTTC. Translated: CASSPGQVTGRGDYGYTF.

J is TRBJ2-5 and V is TRBV29-1, with a weak D call TRBD1 (5 bases). Germline-derived CDR1 and CDR2 are SQVTM and ANQGSEA. The V end was cut by 4 bases, the J end by 6 bases, with 12 bases between. This CDR3 is built from 12 residues. The CDR3 spells CSVVRVEQTQYF. The DNA for the CDR3 is TGCAGCGTTGTCAGGGTGGAGCAGACCCAGTACTTC.

The chain recombines TRBV9 with TRBJ1-2; 8 nucleotides match TRBD1. Germline assignment: CDR1 SGDLS and CDR2 YYNGEE. Trimming cost V 8 bases and J 3 bases; bases outside gene matches: 3. CDR3 length: 12 residues. The CDR3 DNA reads TGTGCCAGTTCACAGGGGGACTATGGCTACACCTTC. Translating it yields CASSQGDYGYTF. Full variable domain (remainder filled in from reference TRBV9 and TRBJ1-2): DSGVTQTPKHLITATGQRVTLRCSPRSGDLSVYWYQQSLDQGLQFLIQYYNGEERAKGNILERFSAQQFPDLHSELNLSSLELGDSALYFCASSQGDYGYTFGSGTRLTVV.